The rows below give T cell receptor beta chains drawn from one sample of a study of blood T cell repertoires in COVID-19. The method was immunoSEQ multiplex PCR; TCRdb's version includes in-frame clones alone and lacks a portion of them. This table has more than 200,000 clones, 75% to 90% appearing once. The specimen sequenced was peripheral blood. The receptors originated from a woman older than 75 with COVID-19, enrolled during active disease. The CDR3 runs from the conserved cysteine through the conserved F or W. Fields, in order: D gene, V gene, J gene, clone size, CDR3 protein, CDR3 DNA. The D gene is left open where the match is weak. For some rows the clone size is stated as once, few or many, or as a class when expanded; others skip it.

d_call: NA; v_call: TRBV6-6; j_call: TRBJ1-1; clone_size: NA; cdr3_aa: CASSLSPEAFF; cdr3_nt: TGTGCCAGCAGCCTCTCCCCTGAAGCTTTCTTT
d_call: NA; v_call: TRBV3-1/TRBV3-2; j_call: TRBJ1-2; clone_size: NA; cdr3_aa: CASSQDLGMAYSNYGYTF; cdr3_nt: TGTGCCAGCAGCCAAGATCTAGGAATGGCATACTCGAACTATGGCTACACCTTC
d_call: NA; v_call: TRBV6-6; j_call: TRBJ1-3; clone_size: NA; cdr3_aa: CASSWQGSSGNTIYF; cdr3_nt: TGTGCCAGCAGTTGGCAGGGGTCATCTGGAAACACCATATATTTT
d_call: TRBD2; v_call: TRBV27; j_call: TRBJ2-7; clone_size: few; cdr3_aa: CASSRTTSGLYEQYF; cdr3_nt: TGTGCCAGCAGTCGGACAACTAGCGGGCTCTACGAGCAGTACTTC
d_call: TRBD1; v_call: TRBV5-1; j_call: TRBJ1-1; clone_size: NA; cdr3_aa: CASSYWDRNTEAFF; cdr3_nt: TGCGCCAGCAGCTATTGGGACAGGAACACTGAAGCTTTCTTT
d_call: NA; v_call: TRBV27; j_call: TRBJ1-1; clone_size: NA; cdr3_aa: CASSRSAHSTEAFF; cdr3_nt: TGTGCCAGCAGTCGCTCTGCGCATAGCACTGAAGCTTTCTTT
d_call: TRBD1; v_call: TRBV2; j_call: TRBJ2-7; clone_size: once; cdr3_aa: CASSTPGQGSWEQYF; cdr3_nt: TGTGCCAGCAGCACGCCGGGACAGGGGAGTTGGGAGCAGTACTTC
d_call: TRBD1; v_call: TRBV30; j_call: TRBJ1-4; clone_size: NA; cdr3_aa: CAWSTDSTGEKLFF; cdr3_nt: TGTGCCTGGAGTACCGACTCGACAGGGGAAAAACTGTTTTTT
d_call: NA; v_call: TRBV25-1; j_call: TRBJ2-7; clone_size: NA; cdr3_aa: CASSDGGLYEQYF; cdr3_nt: TGTGCCAGCAGTGATGGGGGCCTCTACGAGCAGTACTTC
d_call: NA; v_call: TRBV5-5; j_call: TRBJ1-1; clone_size: NA; cdr3_aa: CASSYTPSTEAFF; cdr3_nt: TGTGCCAGCAGCTACACCCCGTCTACTGAAGCTTTCTTT
d_call: TRBD1; v_call: TRBV10-3; j_call: TRBJ1-2; clone_size: NA; cdr3_aa: CAISEFQGAYGYTF; cdr3_nt: TGTGCCATCAGTGAGTTTCAGGGGGCCTATGGCTACACCTTC
d_call: NA; v_call: TRBV18; j_call: TRBJ1-6; clone_size: many; cdr3_aa: CASSPWGGNSPLHF; cdr3_nt: TGTGCCAGCTCACCGTGGGGAGGTAATTCACCCCTCCACTTT
d_call: NA; v_call: TRBV6-5; j_call: TRBJ1-1; clone_size: NA; cdr3_aa: CASSSRGEAFF; cdr3_nt: TGTGCCAGCAGTTCGCGGGGTGAAGCTTTCTTT
d_call: NA; v_call: TRBV6-5; j_call: TRBJ1-2; clone_size: once; cdr3_aa: CASTPGWAEVYTF; cdr3_nt: TGTGCCAGCACTCCGGGGTGGGCGGAGGTCTACACCTTC
d_call: NA; v_call: TRBV11-2; j_call: TRBJ2-1; clone_size: NA; cdr3_aa: CASSLVSGGSYNEQFF; cdr3_nt: TGTGCCAGCAGCTTAGTGAGTGGAGGGTCCTACAATGAGCAGTTCTTC
d_call: NA; v_call: TRBV3-1/TRBV3-2; j_call: TRBJ2-3; clone_size: NA; cdr3_aa: CASSHGTHTDTQYF; cdr3_nt: TGTGCCAGCAGCCACGGGACTCACACAGATACGCAGTATTTT
d_call: NA; v_call: TRBV2; j_call: TRBJ1-2; clone_size: NA; cdr3_aa: CASTVINYGYTF; cdr3_nt: TGTGCCAGCACGGTAATTAACTATGGCTACACCTTC
d_call: TRBD1; v_call: TRBV7-3; j_call: TRBJ2-1; clone_size: few; cdr3_aa: CASISRDRSSVESYNEQFF; cdr3_nt: TGTGCCAGCATCAGCCGGGACAGGTCTAGCGTCGAGTCCTACAATGAGCAGTTCTTC
d_call: TRBD2; v_call: TRBV5-4; j_call: TRBJ2-3; clone_size: NA; cdr3_aa: CASSLYASGSSDTQYF; cdr3_nt: TGTGCCAGCAGCTTGTACGCTAGCGGGAGCTCAGATACGCAGTATTTT
d_call: NA; v_call: TRBV7-2; j_call: TRBJ2-5; clone_size: NA; cdr3_aa: CASSKTSETQYF; cdr3_nt: TGTGCCAGCAGCAAGACTAGTGAGACCCAGTACTTC
d_call: NA; v_call: TRBV5-8; j_call: TRBJ1-2; clone_size: NA; cdr3_aa: CASSLQTANYGYTF; cdr3_nt: TGTGCCAGCAGCTTGCAGACAGCTAACTATGGCTACACCTTC
d_call: NA; v_call: TRBV30; j_call: TRBJ2-3; clone_size: NA; cdr3_aa: CAWSVGVGNTQYF; cdr3_nt: TGTGCCTGGAGTGTAGGGGTAGGGAATACGCAGTATTTT
d_call: NA; v_call: TRBV4-1; j_call: TRBJ2-5; clone_size: NA; cdr3_aa: CASSQGPGVETQYF; cdr3_nt: TGCGCCAGCAGCCAAGGTCCAGGGGTAGAGACCCAGTACTTC
d_call: NA; v_call: TRBV30; j_call: TRBJ1-5; clone_size: few; cdr3_aa: CAWSHLGAGPVDQPQHF; cdr3_nt: TGTGCCTGGAGTCACCTGGGGGCAGGGCCCGTGGATCAGCCCCAGCATTTT
d_call: TRBD2; v_call: TRBV9; j_call: TRBJ2-3; clone_size: NA; cdr3_aa: CASTPTSGIGADTQYF; cdr3_nt: TGTGCCAGCACCCCGACTAGCGGGATCGGTGCAGATACGCAGTATTTT
d_call: NA; v_call: TRBV2; j_call: TRBJ1-6; clone_size: NA; cdr3_aa: CASSDRVYNSPLHF; cdr3_nt: TGTGCCAGCAGTGACAGGGTCTATAATTCACCCCTCCACTTT
d_call: TRBD2; v_call: TRBV27; j_call: TRBJ2-1; clone_size: NA; cdr3_aa: CASSPRTSEISYNEQFF; cdr3_nt: TGTGCCAGCAGTCCCCGGACTAGCGAGATTTCCTACAATGAGCAGTTCTTC
d_call: TRBD1; v_call: TRBV6-5; j_call: TRBJ2-7; clone_size: NA; cdr3_aa: CASSYSDRDEQYF; cdr3_nt: TGTGCCAGCAGTTACAGCGACAGGGACGAGCAGTACTTC
d_call: TRBD1; v_call: TRBV7-9; j_call: TRBJ1-2; clone_size: NA; cdr3_aa: CASSLGQGFNYGYTF; cdr3_nt: TGTGCCAGCAGCTTAGGACAGGGGTTTAACTATGGCTACACCTTC
d_call: TRBD2; v_call: TRBV30; j_call: TRBJ2-3; clone_size: NA; cdr3_aa: CAWKRGQGGTDTQYF; cdr3_nt: TGTGCCTGGAAAAGAGGTCAGGGAGGGACAGATACGCAGTATTTT
d_call: NA; v_call: TRBV19; j_call: TRBJ1-2; clone_size: NA; cdr3_aa: CASSIDPRASYGYTF; cdr3_nt: TGTGCCAGTAGTATAGATCCGAGGGCCAGTTATGGCTACACCTTC
d_call: NA; v_call: TRBV11-1; j_call: TRBJ1-2; clone_size: NA; cdr3_aa: CASSLVTGNYGYTF; cdr3_nt: TGTGCCAGCAGCTTAGTTACGGGGAACTATGGCTACACCTTC
d_call: NA; v_call: TRBV2; j_call: TRBJ1-5; clone_size: NA; cdr3_aa: CASSEGTVSNQPQHF; cdr3_nt: TGTGCCAGCAGTGAAGGGACAGTTAGCAATCAGCCCCAGCATTTT
d_call: NA; v_call: TRBV5-5; j_call: TRBJ2-6; clone_size: NA; cdr3_aa: CASSLATGGANVLTF; cdr3_nt: TGTGCCAGCAGCTTGGCCACAGGCGGGGCCAACGTCCTGACTTTC
d_call: TRBD1; v_call: TRBV2; j_call: TRBJ1-6; clone_size: NA; cdr3_aa: CASSVEGQGRSPLHF; cdr3_nt: TGTGCCAGCAGTGTCGAGGGACAGGGGCGTTCACCCCTCCACTTT
d_call: NA; v_call: TRBV7-8; j_call: TRBJ1-2; clone_size: NA; cdr3_aa: CASSWGLAGEGYTF; cdr3_nt: TGTGCCAGCAGCTGGGGATTGGCAGGGGAAGGCTACACCTTC
d_call: NA; v_call: TRBV15; j_call: TRBJ1-3; clone_size: NA; cdr3_aa: CATSRVRGSGNTIYF; cdr3_nt: TGTGCCACCAGCAGAGTTAGGGGATCTGGAAACACCATATATTTT
d_call: NA; v_call: TRBV28; j_call: TRBJ1-2; clone_size: NA; cdr3_aa: CASSYNGYTF; cdr3_nt: TGTGCCAGCAGTTACAATGGCTACACCTTC
d_call: NA; v_call: TRBV7-2; j_call: TRBJ2-1; clone_size: once; cdr3_aa: CASSLVSGGSGNEQFF; cdr3_nt: TGTGCCAGCAGCTTAGTGTCAGGCGGTTCGGGGAATGAGCAGTTCTTC
d_call: TRBD1; v_call: TRBV5-8; j_call: TRBJ2-7; clone_size: NA; cdr3_aa: CASSGGTGRHEQYF; cdr3_nt: TGTGCCAGCAGCGGGGGGACAGGGAGGCACGAGCAGTACTTC
d_call: TRBD2; v_call: TRBV5-4; j_call: TRBJ2-7; clone_size: NA; cdr3_aa: CASSLGTSASYEQYF; cdr3_nt: TGTGCCAGCAGCTTGGGGACTAGCGCCTCCTACGAGCAGTACTTC
d_call: NA; v_call: TRBV20-1; j_call: TRBJ2-5; clone_size: NA; cdr3_aa: CSAELQETQYF; cdr3_nt: TGCAGTGCTGAGCTACAAGAGACCCAGTACTTC
d_call: NA; v_call: TRBV6-4; j_call: TRBJ2-1; clone_size: NA; cdr3_aa: CASSDVSGTYNEQFF; cdr3_nt: TGTGCCAGCAGTGACGTCTCGGGGACCTACAATGAGCAGTTCTTC
d_call: NA; v_call: TRBV19; j_call: TRBJ2-2; clone_size: NA; cdr3_aa: CASSRLYTGELFF; cdr3_nt: TGTGCCAGTAGTAGACTTTACACCGGGGAGCTGTTTTTT
d_call: NA; v_call: TRBV11-2; j_call: TRBJ2-3; clone_size: NA; cdr3_aa: CASSSRGADTDTQYF; cdr3_nt: TGTGCCAGCAGCTCTCGCGGGGCCGACACAGATACGCAGTATTTT
d_call: NA; v_call: TRBV11-1; j_call: TRBJ2-7; clone_size: NA; cdr3_aa: CASSSRDITYEQYF; cdr3_nt: TGTGCCAGCAGCTCACGGGATATCACCTACGAGCAGTACTTC